These 3 T cell receptor beta chains originate from one sample sequenced in a study of T cell changes during pregnancy in multiple sclerosis. Libraries were prepared by immunoSEQ multiplex PCR; TCRdb keeps only in-frame clonotypes and omits some of them. The sample lists about 98,000 clones; 92% were seen once. The sequencing here drew on peripheral blood, taken after pregnancy. The receptors were gathered from a female donor in good health, enrolled as a control in a pregnancy study.

This sequence joins TRBV29-1 and TRBJ2-1; tentatively, D is TRBD2 (7 bases). The CDR3 spans 12 residues. Germline V lookup: CDR1 SQVTM, CDR2 ANQGSEA. CDR3 nucleotides: TGCAGTTGTGGGGGGGCATACAATGAGCAGTTCTTC. Protein product: CSCGGAYNEQFF.

The gene calls are TRBV7-9 and TRBJ2-2; maybe TRBD2 (6 bases). Trimming removed 11 bases from V and 5 bases from J, with 18 bases in between. Germline-derived CDR1 and CDR2 are SEHNR and FQNEAQ (reference sequence). The CDR3 contains 14 residues. As DNA, the CDR3 is TGTGCCTCCGCCGACGGCGGGACGACCGGGGAGCTGTTTTTT. Its protein product is CASADGGTTGELFF.

With regard to this clone: Germline and junction disagree at one end, which may indicate a read error. The chain has TRBV6-5 and TRBJ2-7; maybe TRBD1 (6 bases). The CDR3 runs 14 residues. The germline CDR1 and CDR2 sequences are MNHEY and SVGAGI. This CDR3 is CASNLGTTSHEQYF. Written as DNA, the CDR3 is TGTGCCAGCAACCTCGGGACAACCTCCCACGAGCAGTACTTC.